The sequence of this T cell receptor (beta chain) was determined in a study of cytomegalovirus exposure and HLA in healthy donors. Across the study: Some 200 million T cells yielded fewer than 120 million unique TCR beta sequences in earlier analysis. Regarding the study as a whole: Fewer N-insertions than the roughly 700-donor mean were reportedly shown by an Asian-associated ancestry cluster in a later analysis. Listed as cytomegalovirus-associated were around 160 TCR beta chains.

The PCR used 60 Vbeta and 13 Jbeta primers. The assay was immunoSEQ multiplex PCR, and TCRdb's table has in-frame clones only and misses some. The profile covers around 160,000 clones, with around 63% appearing a single time and 4% to 5.5% taken by the ten largest. As concerns this clone: Its antigen is unknown.

The V gene's germline CDR1 is SEHNR and CDR2 FQNEAQ (reference sequence). The V and J ends lost 0 bases and 2 bases respectively, with 8 bases between them. This CDR3 has 15 residues. Nominally healthy donors provided the samples, though records likely missed some immune exposures. The TCR was taken from a woman between 18 and 30 years old in good health and CMV-seropositive. This chain connects TRBV7-9 to TRBJ1-5; no reliable D call. Sequenced: PBMCs. CDR3 sequence (DNA): TGTGCCAGCAGCTTAGCGGGAGGAGGCAATCAGCCCCAGCATTTT. The encoded protein is CASSLAGGGNQPQHF.